These T cell receptor beta chains were read from a single sample in a study of cytomegalovirus exposure and HLA in healthy donors. Assay used: immunoSEQ multiplex PCR; TCRdb lists only in-frame clones, some missing. The table includes 90,000 to 150,000 clones, roughly 88% detected once. The material sequenced was PBMCs. The source is a man aged 18-30 years in good health and CMV-seronegative. CDR3s include the opening cysteine and the closing phenylalanine or tryptophan. D genes are given only for firm matches. Not every row has a clone size; where given, it reads once, few, many or a size class.

clone_size: -; j_call: TRBJ2-7; v_call: TRBV4-2; d_call: TRBD2; cdr3_aa: CASSQGGGEQYF; cdr3_nt: TGTGCCAGCAGCCAAGGGGGGGGCGAGCAGTACTTC
clone_size: -; j_call: TRBJ2-4; v_call: TRBV5-4; d_call: TRBD1; cdr3_aa: CASSSPGQENIQYF; cdr3_nt: TGTGCCAGCAGCTCTCCGGGACAGGAGAACATTCAGTACTTC
clone_size: few; j_call: TRBJ2-6; v_call: TRBV5-5; d_call: -; cdr3_aa: CASSLESYSSGANVLTF; cdr3_nt: TGTGCCAGCAGCTTGGAATCGTACAGCTCTGGGGCCAACGTCCTGACTTTC
clone_size: once; j_call: TRBJ2-3; v_call: TRBV6-1; d_call: TRBD2; cdr3_aa: CASSGRSRGGRTDTQYF; cdr3_nt: TGTGCCAGCAGTGGAAGGTCCCGCGGGGGTCGCACAGATACGCAGTATTTT
clone_size: -; j_call: TRBJ2-7; v_call: TRBV2; d_call: -; cdr3_aa: CASARGGGGYEQYF; cdr3_nt: TGTGCCAGCGCTCGTGGGGGGGGCGGATACGAGCAGTACTTC
clone_size: -; j_call: TRBJ2-2; v_call: TRBV5-4; d_call: TRBD1; cdr3_aa: CASSSVKGAKNTGELFF; cdr3_nt: TGTGCCAGCAGCTCGGTTAAGGGGGCAAAGAACACCGGGGAGCTGTTTTTT
clone_size: -; j_call: TRBJ2-7; v_call: TRBV5-1; d_call: TRBD2; cdr3_aa: CASTPGLASYEQYF; cdr3_nt: TGCGCCAGCACTCCGGGACTAGCATCCTACGAGCAGTACTTC
clone_size: -; j_call: TRBJ2-1; v_call: TRBV30; d_call: TRBD2; cdr3_aa: CAWSVQGLAGGPFAEQFF; cdr3_nt: TGTGCCTGGAGTGTACAGGGACTAGCGGGAGGGCCGTTCGCTGAGCAGTTCTTC
clone_size: -; j_call: TRBJ2-1; v_call: TRBV7-9; d_call: TRBD2; cdr3_aa: CATTTTGLGIGDEQFF; cdr3_nt: TGTGCCACCACGACCACGGGACTAGGGATCGGGGATGAGCAGTTCTTC
clone_size: -; j_call: TRBJ2-1; v_call: TRBV18; d_call: -; cdr3_aa: CASREGYEQFF; cdr3_nt: TGTGCCAGCCGCGAGGGTTATGAGCAGTTCTTC
clone_size: -; j_call: TRBJ2-3; v_call: TRBV13; d_call: TRBD1; cdr3_aa: CASSLATGVTDTQYF; cdr3_nt: TGTGCCAGCAGCTTGGCGACAGGGGTCACAGATACGCAGTATTTT
clone_size: -; j_call: TRBJ2-2; v_call: TRBV9; d_call: TRBD2; cdr3_aa: CASSPHSGRAGTGELFF; cdr3_nt: TGTGCCAGCAGCCCCCATAGCGGGAGGGCCGGAACCGGGGAGCTGTTTTTT
clone_size: once; j_call: TRBJ1-4; v_call: TRBV7-8; d_call: TRBD1; cdr3_aa: CASSPGQGNEKLFF; cdr3_nt: TGTGCCAGCAGCCCCGGACAGGGTAATGAAAAACTGTTTTTT
clone_size: few; j_call: TRBJ2-7; v_call: TRBV7-9; d_call: -; cdr3_aa: CASSPASGNAYEQYF; cdr3_nt: TGTGCCAGCAGCCCCGCCTCGGGAAACGCCTACGAGCAGTACTTC
clone_size: -; j_call: TRBJ2-7; v_call: TRBV11-3; d_call: -; cdr3_aa: CASSLGPTYEQYF; cdr3_nt: TGTGCCAGCAGCTTGGGCCCTACCTACGAGCAGTACTTC
clone_size: -; j_call: TRBJ1-5; v_call: TRBV30; d_call: TRBD1; cdr3_aa: CAWSYARTGGNQPQHF; cdr3_nt: TGTGCCTGGAGTTATGCTAGGACAGGGGGGAATCAGCCCCAGCATTTT
clone_size: -; j_call: TRBJ1-4; v_call: TRBV7-9; d_call: TRBD1; cdr3_aa: CASSPGQGLVEKLFF; cdr3_nt: TGTGCCAGCAGCCCGGGACAGGGCTTGGTAGAAAAACTGTTTTTT
clone_size: once; j_call: TRBJ2-7; v_call: TRBV30; d_call: -; cdr3_aa: CAWSVFAVVHEQYF; cdr3_nt: TGTGCCTGGAGTGTATTTGCGGTTGTCCACGAGCAGTACTTC
clone_size: -; j_call: TRBJ2-7; v_call: TRBV7-8; d_call: TRBD2; cdr3_aa: CASSSGTSGKVFSYEQYF; cdr3_nt: TGTGCCAGCAGCTCCGGGACTAGCGGGAAGGTATTCTCCTACGAGCAGTACTTC
clone_size: -; j_call: TRBJ1-1; v_call: TRBV5-4; d_call: TRBD1; cdr3_aa: CASGTGGTEAFF; cdr3_nt: TGTGCCAGCGGGACAGGGGGAACTGAAGCTTTCTTT
clone_size: -; j_call: TRBJ2-1; v_call: TRBV11-3; d_call: TRBD1; cdr3_aa: CASSSRQGANEQFF; cdr3_nt: TGTGCCAGCAGCTCCAGACAGGGGGCAAATGAGCAGTTCTTC
clone_size: -; j_call: TRBJ1-2; v_call: TRBV5-1; d_call: -; cdr3_aa: CASSLADRQNYGYTF; cdr3_nt: TGCGCCAGCAGCTTGGCCGACAGACAAAACTATGGCTACACCTTC
clone_size: -; j_call: TRBJ2-5; v_call: TRBV29-1; d_call: -; cdr3_aa: CSATYRVAGRQETQYF; cdr3_nt: TGCAGCGCCACTTACCGTGTGGCAGGGAGGCAAGAGACCCAGTACTTC
clone_size: -; j_call: TRBJ2-1; v_call: TRBV12-2; d_call: -; cdr3_aa: CASPPRFPSYNEQFF; cdr3_nt: TGTGCAAGTCCCCCGAGATTTCCCTCCTACAATGAGCAGTTCTTC
clone_size: -; j_call: TRBJ1-3; v_call: TRBV14; d_call: -; cdr3_aa: CASSPTHRDSGNTIYF; cdr3_nt: TGTGCCAGCAGCCCGACTCACAGGGACTCTGGAAACACCATATATTTT
clone_size: -; j_call: TRBJ2-1; v_call: TRBV2; d_call: TRBD1; cdr3_aa: CASTGTGKNEQFF; cdr3_nt: TGTGCCAGCACGGGGACAGGGAAAAATGAGCAGTTCTTC
clone_size: few; j_call: TRBJ1-2; v_call: TRBV29-1; d_call: -; cdr3_aa: CSAGNYGYTF; cdr3_nt: TGCAGCGCAGGGAACTATGGCTACACCTTC
clone_size: -; j_call: TRBJ1-6; v_call: TRBV9; d_call: -; cdr3_aa: CASSVSPGQYNSPLHF; cdr3_nt: TGTGCCAGCAGCGTATCCCCTGGACAGTATAATTCACCCCTCCACTTT
clone_size: -; j_call: TRBJ1-1; v_call: TRBV5-1; d_call: TRBD1; cdr3_aa: CASSFGDRDRTEAFF; cdr3_nt: TGCGCCAGCAGCTTTGGGGACAGGGATCGGACTGAAGCTTTCTTT
clone_size: once; j_call: TRBJ1-2; v_call: TRBV11-1; d_call: -; cdr3_aa: CASSPLSSLNYGYTF; cdr3_nt: TGTGCCAGCAGCCCACTTTCAAGTCTGAACTATGGCTACACCTTC
clone_size: -; j_call: TRBJ1-2; v_call: TRBV30; d_call: TRBD1; cdr3_aa: CAWIRQGTYGYTF; cdr3_nt: TGTGCCTGGATTCGACAGGGAACCTATGGCTACACCTTC
clone_size: -; j_call: TRBJ2-2; v_call: TRBV27; d_call: TRBD2; cdr3_aa: CASRTISGRTNTGELFF; cdr3_nt: TGTGCCAGCCGTACAATTAGCGGGAGGACCAACACCGGGGAGCTGTTTTTT
clone_size: -; j_call: TRBJ1-4; v_call: TRBV6-5; d_call: -; cdr3_aa: CASTLNGGGNEKLFF; cdr3_nt: TGTGCCAGCACCCTCAACGGGGGGGGGAATGAAAAACTGTTTTTT
clone_size: -; j_call: TRBJ2-4; v_call: TRBV11-2; d_call: -; cdr3_aa: CASSFGLEGIQYF; cdr3_nt: TGTGCCAGCAGCTTCGGGTTAGAGGGCATTCAGTACTTC
clone_size: -; j_call: TRBJ2-7; v_call: TRBV14; d_call: -; cdr3_aa: CASSQSTDEQYF; cdr3_nt: TGTGCCAGCAGTCAAAGCACGGACGAGCAGTACTTC
clone_size: -; j_call: TRBJ1-1; v_call: TRBV19; d_call: -; cdr3_aa: CASSQPGGHTEAFF; cdr3_nt: TGTGCCAGTAGTCAACCCGGGGGGCACACTGAAGCTTTCTTT
clone_size: -; j_call: TRBJ2-7; v_call: TRBV4-1; d_call: -; cdr3_aa: CASSPGGASSYEQYF; cdr3_nt: TGCGCCAGCAGCCCTGGTGGGGCTAGTTCGTACGAGCAGTACTTC
clone_size: -; j_call: TRBJ1-3; v_call: TRBV6-5; d_call: -; cdr3_aa: CASSIAAPGNTIYF; cdr3_nt: TGTGCCAGCAGTATCGCGGCCCCTGGAAACACCATATATTTT
clone_size: -; j_call: TRBJ2-1; v_call: TRBV19; d_call: -; cdr3_aa: CASRPDNMDNEQFF; cdr3_nt: TGTGCCAGTAGGCCGGACAACATGGACAATGAGCAGTTCTTC
clone_size: -; j_call: TRBJ1-5; v_call: TRBV6-5; d_call: -; cdr3_aa: CASRAQGRGNQPQHF; cdr3_nt: TGTGCCAGCAGGGCACAGGGTAGGGGCAATCAGCCCCAGCATTTT
clone_size: -; j_call: TRBJ1-4; v_call: TRBV4-2; d_call: TRBD1; cdr3_aa: CASSQVPGQGGGEKLFF; cdr3_nt: TGTGCCAGCAGCCAAGTTCCGGGACAGGGGGGGGGTGAAAAACTGTTTTTT